Below are 14 T cell receptor beta chains sequenced from a single sample in a study of identical twins. TCRdb processed the 5' RACE reads anew with MiXCR; each CDR3 protein has one entry. The table includes 1.5 million to 2 million distinct CDR3 sequences, about 32% detected once. The specimen sequenced was cord blood. The origin of the receptors is a newborn girl in good health.

This clonotype has just a few counts. The V gene is TRBV24-1, the J gene TRBJ2-1, with a possible D match to TRBD1 (5 bases). The CDR3 sequence is 11 residues long. The V gene lost 6 bases and the J gene lost 12 bases, with 11 bases spanning the gap. Germline CDR1 reads KGHDR; CDR2 reads SFDVKD. The CDR3 DNA reads TGTGCCACCAGTAAGGACAACATGCAGTTCTTC. It codes for CATSKDNMQFF.

This clonotype was recorded at least ten times. The V gene is TRBV24-1, the J gene TRBJ2-3; 8 nucleotides agree with TRBD1. Germline trimming cut 4 bases from V and 3 bases from J; bases unmatched to any gene: 5. The germline V gene encodes CDR1 KGHDR and CDR2 SFDVKD. The CDR3 consists of 15 residues. CDR3 DNA sequence: TGTGCCACCAGTGAGGACAGGGATTGGACAGATACGCAGTATTTT. Its protein product is CATSEDRDWTDTQYF.

The chain is built from TRBV7-7 and TRBJ1-1; unclear D gene. Germline-derived CDR1 and CDR2 are SSHAT and FNYEAQ (reference sequence). The CDR3 sequence is 13 residues long. With 6 bases removed from V and 11 bases from J, the gap between germline ends came to 19 bases. CDR3 protein: CASRCRRGLRAFF. The CDR3 DNA follows: TGTGCCAGCAGATGCCGTCGGGGTCTGAGGGCTTTCTTT.

The chain uses TRBV20-1 and TRBJ2-7, with 7 positions matching TRBD1. Germline V gives CDR1 DFQATT, CDR2 SNEGSKA (reference sequence). CDR3 length: 13 amino acids. J was trimmed by 2 bases and V by 3 bases; bases with no gene match: 4. This CDR3 is CSARRGPAYEQYF. The CDR3 DNA follows: TGCAGTGCTAGGAGGGGGCCAGCCTACGAGCAGTACTTC.

This clonotype has more than one count but fewer than ten. The rearrangement uses TRBV6-5 and TRBJ2-3; D perhaps matches TRBD1 (6 bases). CDR1 is MNHEY, CDR2 SVGAGI, per germline. The V gene lost 2 bases and the J gene lost 4 bases, with 10 bases spanning the gap. The CDR3 is 14 residues long. This CDR3 reads CASSYGKGADTQYF. In DNA, the CDR3 is TGTGCCAGCAGTTACGGGAAGGGGGCAGATACGCAGTATTTT.

The chain is built from TRBV6-6 and TRBJ1-2; a weak D match, TRBD1 (6 bases). Germline CDR1 is MNHNY and CDR2 is SVGAGI (reference sequence). V dropped 2 bases and J dropped 3 bases, with 10 bases sitting between them. This CDR3 is 14 amino acids long. The CDR3 reads CASSYRGADYGYTF. The CDR3 bases are TGTGCCAGCAGTTACCGGGGGGCGGACTATGGCTACACCTTC.

This clonotype was seen only a few times. V is TRBV29-1 and J is TRBJ1-3; D ambiguous. V was pared by 3 bases and J by 2 bases, with 17 bases between. The CDR3 runs to 16 residues. Germline CDR1 and CDR2: SQVTM and ANQGSEA. CDR3 amino acids: CSVDGGVKSPGNTIYF. The CDR3 DNA reads TGCAGCGTTGATGGCGGTGTAAAGTCCCCTGGAAACACCATATATTTT.

This clonotype was recorded a few times. The chain links TRBV28 to TRBJ1-5; D might be TRBD1 (5 bases). Trimming cost V 6 bases and J 0 bases, with 12 bases left between them. CDR3 length: 15 residues. From germline, CDR1 is MDHEN and CDR2 SYDVKM. CDR3 coding DNA: TGTGCCAGCAGCTGGACAACTTATAGCAATCAGCCCCAGCATTTT. This codes for CASSWTTYSNQPQHF.

The CDR3 DNA reads TGTGCCATCAGTGAGTCCGGGACTAGTATCCTGTATTTT. Amino acid sequence: CAISESGTSILYF. The chain employs TRBV10-3 and TRBJ2-3, with 8 bases aligning to TRBD2. Per the germline V gene, CDR1 is ENHRY and CDR2 is SYGVKD. V lost 0 bases and J lost 14; bases outside the gene matches: 7. The CDR3 has 13 residues.

Turning to this clonotype: Compared with germline, one end of the junction differs, possibly owing to a read error. This sequence joins TRBV24-1 and TRBJ2-3, with 9 bases that match TRBD1. Germline loops: CDR1 KGHDR, CDR2 SFDVKD. The CDR3 is 19 residues long. The DNA of the CDR3 is TGTACCACCAGTGATCCGGCCGGCCGACAGGGGGGGAGCACAGATACGCAGTATTTT. Protein: CTTSDPAGRQGGSTDTQYF.

As for this clonotype: Just one base apart from a much larger clone, this may be a read error. The genes are TRBV5-1 and TRBJ2-3; D is perhaps TRBD2 (6 bases). Trimming cost V 4 bases and J 4 bases, with 16 bases left between them. The CDR3 runs 15 residues. Germline V gives CDR1 SGHRS, CDR2 YFSETQ. This chain's CDR3 is CASSPGLTGPDTQYF. The CDR3 DNA follows: TGCGCCAGCAGCCCCGGACTAACGGGCCCAGATACGCAGTATTTT.

The V gene is TRBV25-1, the J gene TRBJ2-7; possible D gene TRBD2, 5 bases. With 3 bases removed from V and 4 bases from J, the gap between germline ends came to 10 bases. This CDR3 spans 13 amino acids. Germline CDR1 and CDR2: MGHDK and SYGVNS. The CDR3 here is CASSEDPGYEQYF. CDR3 nucleotides: TGTGCCAGCAGTGAGGACCCGGGGTACGAGCAGTACTTC.

The chain combines TRBV20-1 with TRBJ2-4; tentatively, D is TRBD1 or TRBD2 (6 bases each). The tail of the sequence fits TRBJ2-7 better, so the J call may be wrong. The length of the CDR3 is 13 residues. CDR1 and CDR2 from the germline V gene are DFQATT and SNEGSKA (reference sequence). CDR3 DNA: TGCAGTGCTATACGGGGGCAAGTCTACGAGCAGTACTTC. This translates into CSAIRGQVYEQYF.

The chain carries TRBV2 and TRBJ2-1, with 8 bases lining up with TRBD1. The junction had 17 bases not matched to a gene; V was cut back by 6 bases and J by 13 bases. In germline, CDR1 is SNHLY, CDR2 FYNNEI. This CDR3 has 15 amino acids. CDR3 in DNA: TGTGCCAGCAGGGCACAGGGGACAGGTCAAGAGACCCAGTTCTTC. Translation gives CASRAQGTGQETQFF.